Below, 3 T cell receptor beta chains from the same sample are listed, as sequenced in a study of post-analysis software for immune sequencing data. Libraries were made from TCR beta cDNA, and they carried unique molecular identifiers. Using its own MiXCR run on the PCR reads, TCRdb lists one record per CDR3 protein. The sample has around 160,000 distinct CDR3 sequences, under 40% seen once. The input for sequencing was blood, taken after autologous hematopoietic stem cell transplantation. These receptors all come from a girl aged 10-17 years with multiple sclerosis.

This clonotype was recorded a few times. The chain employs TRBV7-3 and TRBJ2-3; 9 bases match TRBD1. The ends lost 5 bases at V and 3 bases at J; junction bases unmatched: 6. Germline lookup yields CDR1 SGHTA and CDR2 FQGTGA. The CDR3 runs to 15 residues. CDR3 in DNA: TGTGCCAGCAGCCCTGGACAGGGGAAGACAGATACGCAGTATTTT. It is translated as CASSPGQGKTDTQYF.

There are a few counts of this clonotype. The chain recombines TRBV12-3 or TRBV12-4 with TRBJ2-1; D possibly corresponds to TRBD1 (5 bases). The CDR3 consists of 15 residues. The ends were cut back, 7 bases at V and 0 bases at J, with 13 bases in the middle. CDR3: CASKVGASSYNEQFF. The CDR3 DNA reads TGTGCCAGCAAGGTAGGGGCAAGCTCCTACAATGAGCAGTTCTTC.

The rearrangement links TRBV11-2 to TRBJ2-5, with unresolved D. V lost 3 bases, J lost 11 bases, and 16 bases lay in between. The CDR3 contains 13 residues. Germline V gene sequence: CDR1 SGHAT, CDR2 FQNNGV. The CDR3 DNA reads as TGTGCCAGCAGCTTTTCCTATCACTATGAGCAGTACTTC. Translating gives CASSFSYHYEQYF. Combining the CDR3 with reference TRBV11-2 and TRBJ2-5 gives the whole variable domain EAGVAQSPRYKIIEKRQSVAFWCNPISGHATLYWYQQILGQGPKLLIQFQNNGVVDDSQLPKDRFSAERLKGVDSTLKIQPAKLEDSAVYLCASSFSYHYEQYFGPGTRLLVL.